This T cell receptor (beta chain) comes out of a study of control samples from healthy donors and cancer patients. Germline CDR1 and CDR2: SGHRS and YFSETQ. The length of the CDR3 is 15 residues. V lost 4 bases to trimming and J lost 2 bases, with 10 bases between them. Generated by immunoSEQ multiplex PCR, the TCRdb table keeps only in-frame clones and is missing some. The table has about 44,000 clones, about 89% seen once. This chain uses TRBV5-1 with TRBJ2-6; D unclear. The sequencing input was PBMCs. This clonotype originated in a woman aged 60-75 years with lung cancer. The CDR3 DNA sequence: TGCGCCAGCAGCCCACGGGTGGCTGGGGCCAACGTCCTGACTTTC. This gives the protein CASSPRVAGANVLTF.